The 29 T cell receptor beta chains below were found in one sample sequenced in a study of regulatory T cells in long-lasting Graves disease. Specified time point: newly diagnosed GD, antithyroid drugs for less than 3 months. Extracted RNA from PBMCs served as the source of the TCR library. CDR3-region Arm-PCR and iRepertoire HTBI primers produced the TCR beta libraries. MiXCR, applied by TCRdb to the multiplex PCR reads, yields one record per CDR3 protein. Found here are some 320,000 distinct CDR3 sequences, roughly 18% of them singletons; the top ten hold 35% to 45%. The specimen comprised peripheral blood mononuclear cells (PBMCs), sampled at new diagnosis, from a patient treated with antithyroid drugs. The source is a female donor with Graves disease.

This clonotype was seen at least ten times. This chain uses TRBV19 with TRBJ2-3; D remains ambiguous. The CDR3 is 14 amino acids. The V gene lost 8 bases and the J gene lost 2 bases, with 14 bases spanning the gap. Germline loops: CDR1 LNHDA, CDR2 SQIVND (reference sequence). The CDR3 DNA sequence: TGTGCCAGTTCGTTACCGACTGCCACAGATACGCAGTATTTT. Amino acids: CASSLPTATDTQYF.

The CDR3 nucleotides are TGTGCCAGCAGTTTAAGGTTTTACGAGCAGTACTTC. This encodes CASSLRFYEQYF. This chain links TRBV28 with TRBJ2-7; D gene unclear. Trimming left V 2 bases short and J 4 bases short, with 6 bases between. CDR1 and CDR2 (germline): MDHEN, SYDVKM. This CDR3 spans 12 amino acids.

In this sample, this clonotype turned up many times. This chain links TRBV28 with TRBJ2-7; no clear D. CDR3 length: 14 amino acids. Germline V gives CDR1 MDHEN, CDR2 SYDVKM. V lost 6 bases, J lost 7 bases, and 19 bases lay in between. For the CDR3, the DNA is TGTGCCAGCAGCACAGACGGAGAAGCTCGGGAGCAGTACTTC. Translated, it gives CASSTDGEAREQYF.

This clonotype occurred many times. The chain joins TRBV27 to TRBJ2-1; D possibly corresponds to TRBD2 (6 bases). CDR1 and CDR2 from the germline V gene are MNHEY and SMNVEV (reference sequence). The CDR3 sequence is 13 residues long. V was pared by 3 bases and J by 6 bases, with 9 bases between. The CDR3 bases are TGTGCCAGCAGTTTGCCCGGGGGCAATGAGCAGTTCTTC. Amino acid sequence: CASSLPGGNEQFF.

The table lists this clonotype with a few counts. The CDR3 is CSVSGGQFF. The CDR3 coding sequence is TGCAGCGTCTCGGGGGGGCAGTTCTTC. V gene TRBV29-1 combines with J gene TRBJ2-1; the match to TRBD2 covers 7 bases. Germline CDR1 reads SQVTM; CDR2 reads ANQGSEA. The CDR3 sequence is 9 residues long. Trimming at V came to 6 bases and at J to 12 bases, leaving 2 bases not matched to a gene.

This clonotype was counted many times. The chain uses TRBV3-1 and TRBJ1-6; D unclear. Germline assignment: CDR1 LGHDT and CDR2 YNNKEL (reference sequence). Between the trimmed V and J ends, which lost 4 bases and 4 bases, there was a span of 8 bases. CDR3 length: 14 amino acids. CDR3 amino acids: CASSPAGYNSPLHF. CDR3 nucleotide sequence: TGTGCCAGCAGCCCGGCGGGTTATAATTCACCCCTCCACTTT.

This clonotype was picked up many times. V and J are TRBV9 and TRBJ2-3; TRBD2 agrees at 10 bases. Germline V CDR1 and CDR2: SGDLS, YYNGEE. CDR3 length: 16 residues. Trimming cost V 4 bases and J 4 bases; bases outside gene matches: 9. In DNA form, the CDR3 reads TGTGCCAGCAGCCCTCTAGCGGGGGTCCCCTCAGATACGCAGTATTTT. The encoded protein is CASSPLAGVPSDTQYF. The full variable domain, completed using reference TRBV9 and TRBJ2-3, is DSGVTQTPKHLITATGQRVTLRCSPRSGDLSVYWYQQSLDQGLQFLIQYYNGEERAKGNILERFSAQQFPDLHSELNLSSLELGDSALYFCASSPLAGVPSDTQYFGPGTRLTVL.

This clonotype was detected many times. The chain links TRBV7-2 to TRBJ1-1; a weak D match, TRBD1 (5 bases). The V gene lost 1 base and the J gene lost 5 bases, with 14 bases spanning the gap. Germline V gene lookup returns CDR1 SGHTA and CDR2 FQGNSA. The CDR3 has 15 residues. The CDR3 DNA reads TGTGCCAGCAGCTTAGATCAGGGAAAGAGGACTGAAGCTTTCTTT. Encoded protein: CASSLDQGKRTEAFF.

Comments on this clonotype: A much larger clone is a single base away; this may be a read error. The chain uses TRBV7-8 and TRBJ2-1; tentatively, D is TRBD1 (6 bases). Germline-derived CDR1 and CDR2 are SGHVS and FQNEAQ. The CDR3 extends over 14 amino acids. V was cut by 1 base and J by 10 bases, with 14 bases left in between. Here the CDR3 reads CASSLGSGAYEQFF. CDR3 in DNA: TGTGCCAGCAGCTTAGGTTCAGGGGCGTACGAGCAGTTCTTC.

This chain uses TRBV12-5 with TRBJ2-7; the D gene is possibly TRBD2 (5 bases). Germline assignment: CDR1 LGHNT and CDR2 FRNRAP. The CDR3 is made up of 13 amino acids. V lost 3 bases and J 7 bases, leaving 13 bases between the germline ends. As DNA, the CDR3 is TGTGCTAGTGGTTTCGCGGGCGAGGGAGAGCAGTACTTC. Protein: CASGFAGEGEQYF.

Regarding this clonotype: This may come from a read error, since a much larger clone is one base off. This chain connects TRBV5-1 to TRBJ2-2; D might be TRBD2 (6 bases). CDR3 length equals 14 residues. Germline CDR1 reads SGHRS; CDR2 reads YFSETQ. CDR3 in amino acids: CASSLGRSTGGLFF. The CDR3 nucleotides are TGCGCCAGCAGCTTGGGGAGGAGCACCGGGGGGCTGTTTTTT.

The chain recombines TRBV6-5 with TRBJ2-4, with 7 bases matching TRBD2. This CDR3 has 15 residues. Germline V gives CDR1 MNHEY, CDR2 SVGAGI. Losses at the gene ends were 2 bases for V and 3 bases for J; bases not matched to a gene: 4. The CDR3 DNA reads TGTGCCAGCAGTTACGGGGGGGGAGACAAAAACATTCAGTACTTC. This sequence encodes CASSYGGGDKNIQYF.

This clonotype showed up many times. This sequence joins TRBV19 and TRBJ1-5, with a possible D match to TRBD1 (5 bases). Germline V gene data show CDR1 as LNHDA and CDR2 as SQIVND (reference sequence). The CDR3 totals 14 residues. V dropped 3 bases and J dropped 7 bases, with 13 bases sitting between them. The CDR3 DNA reads TGTGCCAGTAGTATGGGTGGGGGGTGGCAGCCCCAGCATTTT. Amino acids: CASSMGGGWQPQHF.

A remark on this clonotype: This could be a read error, since a much larger clone is one nucleotide away. J is TRBJ2-1 and V is TRBV19; TRBD2 agrees at 10 bases. The germline V gene encodes CDR1 LNHDA and CDR2 SQIVND (reference sequence). The V gene end was trimmed by 1 base and the J gene end by 8 bases; junction bases not matched to a gene: 5. The CDR3 contains 15 residues. The DNA of the CDR3 is TGTGCCAGTAGTATAGGTGGGACTAGCGCGGATGAGCAGTTCTTC. Its translation: CASSIGGTSADEQFF.

This clonotype was detected many times. V gene TRBV19 combines with J gene TRBJ1-1, with 7 bases identical to TRBD1. This CDR3 is built from 13 residues. CDR1 and CDR2 from the germline V gene are LNHDA and SQIVND (reference sequence). Unmatched junction bases numbered 5, after V lost 5 bases and J lost 5 bases. This chain's CDR3 is CASSSTGRTEAFF. CDR3 sequence (DNA): TGTGCCAGTAGTTCGACAGGGAGAACTGAAGCTTTCTTT.

The gene calls are TRBV19 and TRBJ2-7; 7 bases match TRBD1. Germline V lookup: CDR1 LNHDA, CDR2 SQIVND (reference sequence). This CDR3 has 15 residues. After removal of 3 bases from V and 5 bases from J, the junction contained 10 bases not matched to a gene. Written as DNA, the CDR3 is TGTGCCAGTAGTATTACGCCCTACGACAGGGACGAGCAGTACTTC. Translated, it gives CASSITPYDRDEQYF. Drawing the rest from reference TRBV19 and TRBJ2-7, the complete variable domain is DGGITQSPKYLFRKEGQNVTLSCEQNLNHDAMYWYRQDPGQGLRLIYYSQIVNDFQKGDIAEGYSVSREKKESFPLTVTSAQKNPTAFYLCASSITPYDRDEQYFGPGTRLTVT.

This clonotype was seen a handful of times. The CDR3 region has the DNA TGTGCCAGCAGCGACGGGACAGGGGTTGAAAAACTGTTTTTT. Translating it yields CASSDGTGVEKLFF. The chain has TRBV9 and TRBJ1-4, with 10 bases that match TRBD1. The CDR3 spans 14 residues. Germline values: CDR1 SGDLS, CDR2 YYNGEE. With 3 bases clipped from V and 7 bases from J, the junction kept 3 bases outside the gene matches.

In this sample, this clonotype turned up many times. V gene TRBV12-3 or TRBV12-4 combines with J gene TRBJ1-1; D remains ambiguous. The CDR3 spans 14 residues. Trimming cost V 6 bases and J 3 bases, with 14 bases left between them. CDR3 bases: TGTGCCAGCAGCCCGTCTCTGGGCTACACTGAAGCTTTCTTT. Protein sequence: CASSPSLGYTEAFF.

Concerning this clonotype: This may arise from a read error, as a much more abundant clone is one base away. V gene TRBV24-1 combines with J gene TRBJ1-1, with D possibly being TRBD1 (5 bases). Germline V CDR1 and CDR2: KGHDR, SFDVKD. This CDR3 comprises 14 residues. The V and J ends lost 4 bases and 10 bases respectively, with 18 bases between them. The CDR3, as DNA: TGTGCCACCAGTGACCCCCGACGGGGGAGGGGAGCTTTCTTT. This codes for CATSDPRRGRGAFF.

Notes on this clonotype: This probably arose from a read error, given a far larger clone one base away. CDR3 nucleotide sequence: TGTGCCAGCAGTGGAGAGTTGGGATCAGCGGTCTATGAGCAGTTCTTC. This translates into CASSGELGSAVYEQFF. The J gene is TRBJ2-7, the V gene TRBV2; possibly TRBD2 for D (5 bases). The closer fit of TRBJ2-1 to the DNA end suggests the J call may be wrong. Germline V CDR1 and CDR2: SNHLY, FYNNEI. The CDR3 totals 16 residues.

A note on this clonotype: At one end the junction does not follow the germline gene, possibly because of a read error. The rearrangement uses TRBV7-8 and TRBJ2-3, with D perhaps matching TRBD2 (6 bases). CDR1 is SGHVS and CDR2 is FQNEAQ in the germline V gene. The CDR3 sequence is 14 residues long. CDR3 in DNA: TGTGCCAGCAGCCTAGCGCTAGCATCCGATACGCAGTATTTT. Translated, it gives CASSLALASDTQYF.

To note about this clonotype: With a much larger clone just one base away, this may be a read error. The conserved phenylalanine or tryptophan normally closing the CDR3 is absent here, so this likely arose from a read error. The chain carries TRBV19 and TRBJ2-1, with 9 bases aligning to TRBD1. The DNA end is a closer match to TRBJ2-5, so the J assignment may be wrong. This CDR3 contains 16 residues. Germline CDR1 is LNHDA and CDR2 is SQIVND (reference sequence). The CDR3 protein is CASSIAGQGSQETQYS. CDR3 sequence (DNA): TGTGCCAGTAGTATAGCGGGACAGGGAAGCCAAGAGACCCAGTACTCC.

The chain is built from TRBV28 and TRBJ2-7; 9 nucleotides match TRBD1. The V gene's germline CDR1 is MDHEN and CDR2 SYDVKM. J gave up 2 bases and V 6 bases, and 11 bases lay outside the gene matches. The CDR3 length is 16 residues. The CDR3 DNA is TGTGCCAGCAGGGGGACAGGGAGTTTTAAGCCCTACGAGCAGTACTTC. As protein: CASRGTGSFKPYEQYF.

Many counts were recorded for this clonotype. The V call is TRBV30, the J call TRBJ2-1; the match to TRBD2 covers 9 bases. The CDR3 consists of 16 residues. CDR1 and CDR2 from the germline V gene are GTSNPN and SVGIG (reference sequence). With V trimmed by 0 bases and J by 3 bases, 6 bases remained unmatched. The DNA for the CDR3 is TGTGCCTGGAGTGTAGAGAGTAGCGGGAGCTACAATGAGCAGTTCTTC. It specifies CAWSVESSGSYNEQFF.

This clonotype was recorded many times. This chain joins TRBV27 and TRBJ2-5; 9 bases align to TRBD2. The junction had 9 bases not matched to a gene; V was cut back by 8 bases and J by 5 bases. The germline CDR1 and CDR2 sequences are MNHEY and SMNVEV (reference sequence). This CDR3 contains 14 residues. As DNA, the CDR3 is TGTGCCAGCGGTTCCCTTAGCGGGAGCGAGACCCAGTACTTC. As protein: CASGSLSGSETQYF.

This clonotype was seen many times. The chain recombines TRBV28 with TRBJ2-2; the match to TRBD2 covers 8 bases. The ends lost 0 bases at V and 1 base at J; junction bases unmatched: 10. There are 19 residues in the CDR3. Germline V gene data show CDR1 as MDHEN and CDR2 as SYDVKM. The DNA of the CDR3 is TGTGCCAGCAGTTTATGGGGATATTGGACTAGCCAGAACACCGGGGAGCTGTTTTTT. It encodes CASSLWGYWTSQNTGELFF.

The table lists this clonotype with many counts. The chain employs TRBV6-1 and TRBJ2-7; D not certain. Germline V gives CDR1 MNHNS, CDR2 SASEGT. The CDR3 is made up of 15 amino acids. V lost 4 bases and J lost 6, with 19 bases in between. This CDR3 reads CASSGAGPTGTEQYF. DNA of the CDR3: TGTGCCAGCAGTGGAGCAGGTCCTACGGGTACCGAGCAGTACTTC.

The DNA for the CDR3 is TGTGCCAGCTCACCGGGACAGGATTCCTCCTACGAGCAGTACTTC. Translated: CASSPGQDSSYEQYF. The genes are TRBV18 and TRBJ2-7, with 8 bases that match TRBD1. Germline assignment: CDR1 KGHSH and CDR2 LQKENI. The length of the CDR3 is 15 residues. V lost 3 bases and J lost 0; bases outside the gene matches: 4.

This clonotype appeared many times. The rearrangement uses TRBV7-2 and TRBJ1-5, with D unresolved. The V and J ends lost 3 bases and 4 bases respectively, with 7 bases between them. Per germline, CDR1 SGHTA and CDR2 FQGNSA. The CDR3 is 13 amino acids. In DNA form, the CDR3 reads TGTGCCAGCAGCTTCGACCCGAATCAGCCCCAGCATTTT. Translating gives CASSFDPNQPQHF.